These 21 T cell receptor beta chains were sequenced from one sample in a study of T cell responses to AZD1222 COVID-19 vaccine. Using immunoSEQ multiplex PCR, the repertoire was profiled, and TCRdb retains in-frame clones only, with some absent. The data hold about 140,000 clones, with around 91% observed a single time. Sequenced material: peripheral blood, taken on day 0 of AZD1222 vaccination. The origin of the receptors is an adult in good health.

The genes are TRBV25-1 and TRBJ1-2, with a possible D match to TRBD1 (6 bases). Germline-derived CDR1 and CDR2 are MGHDK and SYGVNS. This CDR3 contains 14 residues. The V and J ends lost 7 bases and 4 bases respectively, with 16 bases between them. The CDR3 DNA reads as TGTGCCAGCACGGACGGTGGGGGCCTCTATGGCTACACCTTC. As protein: CASTDGGGLYGYTF.

This chain links TRBV4-2 with TRBJ1-3; D is undetermined. Trimming took off 2 bases at V and 3 bases at J, with 11 bases between the two ends. This CDR3 region has 15 residues. Looked up from germline, CDR1 is LGHNA and CDR2 is YNFKEQ. The CDR3 protein is CASSQQVSGGNTIYF. The CDR3 bases are TGTGCCAGCAGCCAACAAGTGTCGGGTGGAAACACCATATATTTT.

The chain's CDR3 is CASSPARGRTGELFF. The CDR3 coding sequence is TGTGCCAGCAGCCCCGCTCGGGGGCGCACCGGGGAGCTGTTTTTT. The V call is TRBV11-3, the J call TRBJ2-2, with D possibly called TRBD1 or TRBD2 (6 bases each). The germline V and J ends were trimmed by 5 bases and 4 bases, with 14 bases remaining between them. Germline lookup yields CDR1 SGHNT and CDR2 YENEEA. The CDR3 length is 15 residues.

The chain employs TRBV7-9 and TRBJ1-4, with D possibly being TRBD1 (6 bases). Trimming removed 5 bases from V and 0 bases from J, with 13 bases in between. Germline CDR1 and CDR2: SEHNR and FQNEAQ (reference sequence). The CDR3 runs to 16 residues. The CDR3 loop reads CASSLGQSSTNEKLFF. In nucleotides, the CDR3 is TGTGCCAGCAGCCTCGGACAGAGTTCAACTAATGAAAAACTGTTTTTT.

J is TRBJ1-2 and V is TRBV7-9; D unclear. The CDR3 length is 14 residues. V shed 7 bases and J shed 5 bases, with 17 bases lying between them. The V gene's germline CDR1 is SEHNR and CDR2 FQNEAQ (reference sequence). The DNA for the CDR3 is TGTGCCAGCAACATACTATCTTCGGGGTATGGCTACACCTTC. This gives the protein CASNILSSGYGYTF. The whole variable domain, filled in from reference TRBV7-9 and TRBJ1-2, reads DTGVSQNPRHKITKRGQNVTFRCDPISEHNRLYWYRQTLGQGPEFLTYFQNEAQLEKSRLLSDRFSAERPKGSFSTLEIQRTEQGDSAMYLCASNILSSGYGYTFGSGTRLTVV.

The rearrangement uses TRBV12-3 or TRBV12-4 and TRBJ1-1; the D is unclear. The CDR3 runs 13 residues. Trimming stripped 7 bases from V and 2 bases from J, with 11 bases between. CDR3 bases: TGTGCCAGCATTTATACAGCTAACACTGAAGCTTTCTTT. Residues: CASIYTANTEAFF.

The V gene is TRBV7-9, the J gene TRBJ1-1; D gene uncertain. This CDR3 is 15 amino acids long. Germline CDR1 and CDR2: SEHNR and FQNEAQ (reference sequence). V lost 3 bases and J 0 bases, leaving 11 bases between the germline ends. As DNA, the CDR3 is TGTGCCAGCAGCTTTAGGGCGAGTTTGAACACTGAAGCTTTCTTT. It encodes CASSFRASLNTEAFF.

The chain couples TRBV19 to TRBJ1-5; a possible D gene is TRBD1 (5 bases). The germline CDR1 and CDR2 sequences are LNHDA and SQIVND (reference sequence). The CDR3 is 13 residues long. The germline V and J ends were trimmed by 9 bases and 3 bases, with 12 bases remaining between them. The CDR3, as DNA: TGTGCCAGCTGCGACAGAGTCAATCAGCCCCAGCATTTT. Protein sequence: CASCDRVNQPQHF.

This chain joins TRBV15 and TRBJ1-4, with 11 bases matching TRBD1. CDR1 LNHNV and CDR2 YYDKDF come from the germline V gene (reference sequence). The CDR3 spans 13 residues. Unmatched junction bases numbered 4, after V lost 8 bases and J lost 8 bases. CDR3 sequence reads: CATVRDRGEKLFF. The DNA for the CDR3 is TGTGCCACCGTCCGGGACAGGGGGGAAAAACTGTTTTTT.

The J gene is TRBJ2-1, the V gene TRBV29-1, with D possibly being TRBD1 or TRBD2 (5 bases each). V lost 6 bases and J 10 bases, leaving 10 bases between the germline ends. The CDR3 loop spans 10 amino acids. Germline CDR1 and CDR2: SQVTM and ANQGSEA. The CDR3 DNA follows: TGCAGCGTCGAGGGGCGGGAGCAGTTCTTC. This sequence encodes CSVEGREQFF.

The chain combines TRBV28 with TRBJ2-5; TRBD2 matches at 8 bases. This CDR3 comprises 15 residues. J lost 2 bases, V lost 3 bases, and 5 bases had no gene match. CDR1 MDHEN and CDR2 SYDVKM come from the germline V gene. The CDR3 nucleotides are TGTGCCAGCAGTTTGTTGACTAGCGAACAAGAGACCCAGTACTTC. It yields the protein CASSLLTSEQETQYF.

The V call is TRBV27, the J call TRBJ2-1; D is perhaps TRBD2 (5 bases). The V end was cut by 3 bases, the J end by 2 bases, with 8 bases between. Germline V CDR1 and CDR2: MNHEY, SMNVEV (reference sequence). This CDR3 is 14 amino acids long. CDR3: CASSFRGTYNEQFF. CDR3 nucleotide sequence: TGTGCCAGCAGTTTCCGGGGAACCTACAATGAGCAGTTCTTC.

The CDR3: CASSQDTEKLFF. CDR3 nucleotide sequence: TGTGCCAGCAGCCAAGATACCGAAAAACTGTTTTTT. V and J are TRBV3-1 (or the pseudogene TRBV3-2) and TRBJ1-4; D gene unclear. The CDR3 consists of 12 residues. Looked up from germline, CDR1 is LGHDT and CDR2 is YNNKEL (reference sequence). The V and J ends lost 0 bases and 8 bases respectively, with 4 bases between them.

In its sample, this clone was seen once. The chain carries TRBV30 and TRBJ1-3; 7 nucleotides match TRBD1. CDR3 size: 15 residues. Unmatched junction bases numbered 4, after V lost 0 bases and J lost 2 bases. CDR1 is GTSNPN, CDR2 SVGIG, per germline (reference sequence). DNA of the CDR3: TGTGCCTGGAGTGTACCGGGGACAGCTGGAAACACCATATATTTT. It codes for CAWSVPGTAGNTIYF.

V is TRBV29-1 and J is TRBJ1-3, with TRBD1 as a possible D gene (6 bases). The CDR3 has 16 residues. Germline V gene sequence: CDR1 SQVTM, CDR2 ANQGSEA. The V gene lost 4 bases and the J gene lost 3 bases, with 19 bases spanning the gap. CDR3 DNA sequence: TGCAGCGTTGCCCGGTTAACGGGGGGGCTTGGAAACACCATATATTTT. It yields the protein CSVARLTGGLGNTIYF.

The rearrangement joins TRBV13 to TRBJ2-5, with D unclear. V lost 5 bases and J 1 base, leaving 17 bases between the germline ends. CDR1 is PRHDT and CDR2 is FYEKMQ in the germline V gene (reference sequence). The CDR3 spans 16 residues. The CDR3 region has the DNA TGTGCCAGCAGCCCCCATGGTGGGATTCTCCAAGAGACCCAGTACTTC. Translation gives CASSPHGGILQETQYF.

The chain employs TRBV5-5 and TRBJ1-3; D ambiguous. Per germline, CDR1 SGHKS and CDR2 YYEKEE (reference sequence). Between the trimmed V and J ends, which lost 0 bases and 0 bases, there was a span of 7 bases. This CDR3 has 15 residues. This CDR3 is CASSLGTVSGNTIYF. The CDR3 DNA follows: TGTGCCAGCAGCTTGGGGACGGTCTCTGGAAACACCATATATTTT.

The rearrangement links TRBV15 to TRBJ2-6; the D gene is possibly TRBD2 (7 bases). The CDR3 is 21 residues long. V lost 0 bases to trimming and J lost 0 bases, with 21 bases between them. CDR1 and CDR2 (germline): LNHNV, YYDKDF (reference sequence). As DNA, the CDR3 is TGTGCCACCAGCAGAGATCTCGGGGGGCGATTGGACTACTCTGGGGCCAACGTCCTGACTTTC. Protein product: CATSRDLGGRLDYSGANVLTF. Full variable domain (rest looked up from reference TRBV15 and TRBJ2-6): DAMVIQNPRYQVTQFGKPVTLSCSQTLNHNVMYWYQQKSSQAPKLLFHYYDKDFNNEADTPDNFQSRRPNTSFCFLDIRSPGLGDTAMYLCATSRDLGGRLDYSGANVLTFGAGSRLTVL.

The V call is TRBV6-5, the J call TRBJ1-2; unclear D gene. V dropped 5 bases and J dropped 5 bases, with 6 bases sitting between them. There are 11 residues in the CDR3. Germline V gene lookup returns CDR1 MNHEY and CDR2 SVGAGI. The CDR3 reads CASSNHYGYTF. CDR3 in DNA: TGTGCCAGCAGTAACCATTATGGCTACACCTTC.

This sequence joins TRBV2 and TRBJ2-4; 11 bases align to TRBD1. V gave up 8 bases and J gave up 0 bases; unmatched junction bases: 3. This CDR3 comprises 15 residues. CDR1 and CDR2 (germline): SNHLY, FYNNEI. The CDR3 loop is CASLGQGVAKNIQYF. The CDR3 DNA reads TGTGCCAGCTTGGGACAGGGGGTAGCCAAAAACATTCAGTACTTC.

The chain employs TRBV6-5 and TRBJ2-7; maybe TRBD1 (5 bases). The germline CDR1 and CDR2 sequences are MNHEY and SVGAGI. The CDR3 extends over 14 amino acids. With 6 bases removed from V and 7 bases from J, the gap between germline ends came to 19 bases. CDR3 sequence: CASSHDSQVGEQYF. The CDR3 bases are TGTGCCAGCAGCCACGACAGCCAAGTGGGAGAGCAGTACTTC.